Listed below are T cell receptor beta chains from one sample, sequenced in a study of tumor-infiltrating lymphocytes in oesophageal squamous cell carcinoma. TCRdb re-analysed the PCR reads in MiXCR, keeping a single row per CDR3 protein. The sample carries approximately 13,000 distinct CDR3 sequences, roughly 51% recorded once. Sequencing used esophageal tumor tissue. All receptors derive from a male donor with esophageal squamous cell carcinoma. Both conserved end residues are part of each CDR3. The D gene is left open where the match is weak. Clone sizes are given selectively: once, few, many, or a class where the clone is expanded.

d_gene: NA
j_gene: TRBJ2-3
len: 16
abundance: NA
v_gene: TRBV11-3
CDR3nt: TGTGCCAGCAGCTTAGGATCGGGACCCCTCACAGATACGCAGTATTTT
CDR3aa: CASSLGSGPLTDTQYF

d_gene: NA
j_gene: TRBJ2-1
len: 15
abundance: NA
v_gene: TRBV6-5
CDR3nt: TGTGCCAGCAGTTACTCCCGAACAGGGTCAAAAGAGCAGTTCTTC
CDR3aa: CASSYSRTGSKEQFF

d_gene: NA
j_gene: TRBJ2-7
len: 15
abundance: once
v_gene: TRBV7-2
CDR3nt: TGTGCCAGCAGCTTAGATGGTCAGGCATCCTACGAGCAGTACTTC
CDR3aa: CASSLDGQASYEQYF

d_gene: TRBD2
j_gene: TRBJ2-5
len: 15
abundance: many
v_gene: TRBV28
CDR3nt: TGTGCCAGCATGCAACTAGCGGGGGGGGTGGAGACCCAGTACTTC
CDR3aa: CASMQLAGGVETQYF

d_gene: TRBD2
j_gene: TRBJ2-1
len: 15
abundance: NA
v_gene: TRBV28
CDR3nt: TGTGCCAGCAGTTTACCAGCGGGGGATTACAATGAGCAGTTCTTC
CDR3aa: CASSLPAGDYNEQFF

d_gene: TRBD1
j_gene: TRBJ1-1
len: 15
abundance: many
v_gene: TRBV24-1
CDR3nt: TGTGCCACCAGCGCCTCTGACAGGGGGCTGACTGAAGCTTTCTTT
CDR3aa: CATSASDRGLTEAFF

d_gene: NA
j_gene: TRBJ2-5
len: 13
abundance: NA
v_gene: TRBV15
CDR3nt: TGTGCCACCAGCAGTAGGGCTTTGGAGACCCAGTACTTC
CDR3aa: CATSSRALETQYF

d_gene: NA
j_gene: TRBJ2-5
len: 15
abundance: few
v_gene: TRBV7-8
CDR3nt: TGTGCCAGCAGCTTTAACGGACAGCTTCAAGAGACCCAGTACTTC
CDR3aa: CASSFNGQLQETQYF

d_gene: NA
j_gene: TRBJ2-4
len: 14
abundance: NA
v_gene: TRBV24-1
CDR3nt: TGTGCCACCAGTGACACCCGAAATCTGGGACTCCTCAACTTC
CDR3aa: CATSDTRNLGLLNF

d_gene: TRBD1
j_gene: TRBJ2-7
len: 16
abundance: medium-sized
v_gene: TRBV28
CDR3nt: TGTGCCAGCAGTTCTCCGGGACAGTCCCGTCCCTACGAGCAGTACTTC
CDR3aa: CASSSPGQSRPYEQYF